Each of the 7 T cell receptor beta chains below was sequenced from the same sample in a study of cytomegalovirus exposure and HLA in healthy donors. PCR used 60 Vbeta primers and 13 Jbeta primers. Here immunoSEQ multiplex PCR was the method, and the copy in TCRdb shows in-frame clones only, minus some. The sample holds about 110,000 clones, around 76% seen once. Sequencing input: PBMCs. Receptors were obtained from a man between 18 and 35 years old in good health and CMV-seronegative.

This sequence joins TRBV13 and TRBJ2-7, with D possibly being TRBD1 (5 bases). This CDR3 is built from 16 residues. CDR1 is PRHDT, CDR2 FYEKMQ, per germline (reference sequence). Trimming took off 5 bases at V and 0 bases at J, with 17 bases between the two ends. DNA of the CDR3: TGTGCCAGCAGCCCTCTCCCGTCTCAGGGCTCCTACGAGCAGTACTTC. Its protein product is CASSPLPSQGSYEQYF.

This chain joins TRBV19 and TRBJ2-3, with 9 bases lining up with TRBD2. This CDR3 region has 19 residues. J gave up 7 bases and V 3 bases, and 20 bases lay outside the gene matches. The germline V gene has CDR1 LNHDA and CDR2 SQIVND (reference sequence). The CDR3 DNA sequence: TGTGCCAGTAGTATCCCGGGACTAGCCGGGGAGATCGCGGCTAATACGCAGTATTTT. Amino acid sequence: CASSIPGLAGEIAANTQYF. The variable domain in full, completed from reference TRBV19 and TRBJ2-3, reads DGGITQSPKYLFRKEGQNVTLSCEQNLNHDAMYWYRQDPGQGLRLIYYSQIVNDFQKGDIAEGYSVSREKKESFPLTVTSAQKNPTAFYLCASSIPGLAGEIAANTQYFGPGTRLTVL.

This chain uses TRBV13 with TRBJ2-3; D is unclear. Trimming pared 7 bases from V and 0 bases from J, leaving 11 bases between. This CDR3 is built from 14 residues. Looked up from germline, CDR1 is PRHDT and CDR2 is FYEKMQ (reference sequence). The CDR3 is CASTPFFSTDTQYF. The CDR3 DNA follows: TGTGCCAGCACCCCCTTCTTCAGCACAGATACGCAGTATTTT.

The gene calls are TRBV6-1 and TRBJ2-7; D ambiguous. V gave up 8 bases and J gave up 0 bases, with 11 bases separating them. Germline V gives CDR1 MNHNS, CDR2 SASEGT. The CDR3 is 13 amino acids. The CDR3 loop is CASEADSSYEQYF. CDR3 sequence (DNA): TGTGCCAGCGAGGCAGATAGCTCCTACGAGCAGTACTTC.

The chain employs TRBV4-2 and TRBJ1-2; 7 nucleotides agree with TRBD1. The CDR3 has 16 residues. The V segment lost 4 bases and the J segment 2 bases; nucleotides outside the gene matches: 10. The germline CDR1 and CDR2 sequences are LGHNA and YNFKEQ. The CDR3: CASSPSSGTANYGYTF. The CDR3 DNA sequence: TGTGCCAGCAGCCCCAGTTCCGGGACAGCCAACTATGGCTACACCTTC.

This clone was seen a handful of times. J is TRBJ2-3 and V is TRBV7-9; 12 nucleotides match TRBD2. Germline assignment: CDR1 SEHNR and CDR2 FQNEAQ (reference sequence). The CDR3 is made up of 18 amino acids. The V gene end was trimmed by 1 base and the J gene end by 0 bases; junction bases not matched to a gene: 5. The CDR3 DNA reads as TGTGCCAGCAGCTTAGACGGACTAGCGGGGCCGAGCACAGATACGCAGTATTTT. Protein sequence: CASSLDGLAGPSTDTQYF.

This chain links TRBV4-2 with TRBJ2-7; TRBD2 might be the D (6 bases). Trimming pared 5 bases from V and 0 bases from J, leaving 14 bases between. CDR3 size: 15 residues. Germline V gene sequence: CDR1 LGHNA, CDR2 YNFKEQ. Here the CDR3 DNA reads TGTGCCAGCAGCGACCAGGGACTGACCTCCTACGAGCAGTACTTC. This gives the protein CASSDQGLTSYEQYF.